One and the same sample provided the 18 T cell receptor beta chains below, sequenced in a study of shared clonotypes between healthy human individuals. Data came from immunoSEQ multiplex PCR; TCRdb stores just in-frame clones and leaves some out. This table holds over 1.4 million clones, 95% to 97% found once. Sequenced input: naive CD4+ T cells sorted from blood. Documented subset: CD45RA+ positively selected. The receptors stem from a man aged 25 to 40 in good health.

The V and J genes are TRBV2 and TRBJ1-2, with 9 positions matching TRBD1. Per the germline V gene, CDR1 is SNHLY and CDR2 is FYNNEI. V lost 8 bases, J lost 4 bases, and 8 bases stayed unmatched. The CDR3 consists of 14 residues. CDR3 nucleotides: TGTGCCAGCCTGGACAGGGGAGGTGCCTATGGCTACACCTTC. Protein: CASLDRGGAYGYTF.

This chain joins TRBV5-1 and TRBJ1-3; the D is unclear. Germline-derived CDR1 and CDR2 are SGHRS and YFSETQ. Trimming took 2 bases from V and 0 from J, leaving 12 bases between them. The CDR3 is 16 amino acids. The CDR3 region has the DNA TGCGCCAGCAGCTTTCGGAAGGTCCTCTCTGGAAACACCATATATTTT. Its translation is CASSFRKVLSGNTIYF.

The gene calls are TRBV11-3 and TRBJ1-1; TRBD1 might be the D (6 bases). The V and J ends lost 0 bases and 8 bases respectively, with 10 bases between them. The CDR3 runs 13 residues. Germline V lookup: CDR1 SGHNT, CDR2 YENEEA. The CDR3: CASSLDLDSEAFF. The CDR3 DNA follows: TGTGCCAGCAGCTTAGATCTGGACAGCGAAGCTTTCTTT.

The chain links TRBV5-4 to TRBJ1-3, with 7 bases aligning to TRBD1. The CDR3 totals 16 residues. V was clipped by 3 bases and J by 4 bases; unmatched bases: 10. CDR1 and CDR2 from the germline V gene are SGHNT and YYREEE (reference sequence). The CDR3 reads CASSYRTGSLGNTIYF. Written as DNA, the CDR3 is TGTGCCAGCAGCTACCGGACAGGAAGCTTAGGAAACACCATATATTTT.

J is TRBJ2-5 and V is TRBV5-4; TRBD1 might be the D (5 bases). This CDR3 has 15 residues. V was clipped by 1 base and J by 2 bases, with 12 bases between them. Germline CDR1 SGHNT, CDR2 YYREEE (reference sequence). The CDR3 nucleotides are TGTGCCAGCAGCTTGTCGGGCCAGGGACAAGAGACCCAGTACTTC. Translation gives CASSLSGQGQETQYF.

The chain is built from TRBV4-1 and TRBJ2-1, with 9 bases aligning to TRBD2. V was pared by 0 bases and J by 0 bases, with 12 bases of the junction left unmatched. This CDR3 region has 20 residues. Germline V gives CDR1 MGHRA, CDR2 YSYEKL. The CDR3, as DNA: TGCGCCAGCAGCCAAGAGGGGGAGGGACTAGCAAAAAGCTCCTACAATGAGCAGTTCTTC. Its protein is CASSQEGEGLAKSSYNEQFF.

The rearrangement joins TRBV28 to TRBJ2-6, with D perhaps assigned TRBD1 or TRBD2 (6 bases each). The CDR3 is 16 residues long. Per germline, CDR1 MDHEN and CDR2 SYDVKM. V lost 7 bases and J 2 bases, leaving 15 bases between the germline ends. The CDR3 DNA follows: TGTGCCAGCAACCTCTATGGGGGGCCTGGGGCCAACGTCCTGACTTTC. Protein: CASNLYGGPGANVLTF.

CDR3 sequence (DNA): TGCGCCAGCAGCCATCCAGGGGTTTTTGAAGCTTTCTTT. This gives the protein CASSHPGVFEAFF. The chain joins TRBV4-1 to TRBJ1-1, with D tentatively TRBD1 (6 bases). The CDR3 runs 13 residues. Trimming removed 3 bases at V and 7 bases at J, with 12 bases between. The germline CDR1 and CDR2 sequences are MGHRA and YSYEKL.

The chain combines TRBV4-1 with TRBJ2-2, with a possible D match to TRBD1 (6 bases). The CDR3 contains 15 residues. Germline V gene sequence: CDR1 MGHRA, CDR2 YSYEKL. V was cut by 5 bases and J by 0 bases, with 10 bases left in between. CDR3 loop: CASSTWTANTGELFF. In DNA form, the CDR3 reads TGCGCCAGCAGCACCTGGACAGCGAACACCGGGGAGCTGTTTTTT.

This chain connects TRBV18 to TRBJ2-2; 9 bases align to TRBD2. Germline V lookup: CDR1 KGHSH, CDR2 LQKENI. V lost 1 base to trimming and J lost 0 bases; unmatched junction nucleotides: 3. CDR3 length equals 17 residues. The CDR3 DNA reads TGTGCCAGCTCACCACAGAGCGGGAGGCCGAACACCGGGGAGCTGTTTTTT. Its translation: CASSPQSGRPNTGELFF.

The chain uses TRBV7-7 and TRBJ2-4; D may be TRBD1 or TRBD2 (6 bases each). The V end lost 2 bases, the J end lost 1 base, and 9 bases lay between the germline ends. This CDR3 has 15 residues. CDR1 and CDR2 from the germline V gene are SSHAT and FNYEAQ (reference sequence). For the CDR3, the DNA is TGTGCCAGCAGCTTACGGGGGCGCGCCAAAAACATTCAGTACTTC. This translates into CASSLRGRAKNIQYF.

This chain uses TRBV5-4 with TRBJ1-1, with 9 bases lining up with TRBD1. The CDR3 runs 15 residues. The germline V gene has CDR1 SGHNT and CDR2 YYREEE (reference sequence). V trimming: 2 bases; J trimming: 0 bases; junction bases outside the gene matches: 2. CDR3 residues: CASSFGQGMNTEAFF. DNA for the CDR3: TGTGCCAGCAGCTTCGGACAGGGGATGAACACTGAAGCTTTCTTT.

The rearrangement links TRBV7-3 to TRBJ2-7, with D perhaps matching TRBD2 (6 bases). Germline CDR1 is SGHTA and CDR2 is FQGTGA. This CDR3 is 15 amino acids long. V gave up 5 bases and J gave up 2 bases, with 16 bases separating them. The CDR3 is CASSPSGPGPYEQYF. The CDR3 region has the DNA TGTGCCAGCAGCCCCAGCGGGCCGGGACCCTACGAGCAGTACTTC.

The chain recombines TRBV27 with TRBJ2-7; the match to TRBD1 covers 7 bases. J lost 7 bases, V lost 4 bases, and 4 bases had no gene match. CDR3 size: 12 residues. CDR1 and CDR2 from the germline V gene are MNHEY and SMNVEV (reference sequence). In nucleotides, the CDR3 is TGTGCCAGCAGTTCGACAGGGCGGGAGCAGTACTTC. It codes for CASSSTGREQYF.

This clone occurred once. Other DNA sequences of this sample code for an identical CDR3. This sequence joins TRBV5-1 and TRBJ2-5; D remains ambiguous. Germline assignment: CDR1 SGHRS and CDR2 YFSETQ. CDR3 length equals 13 residues. The V end was cut by 0 bases, the J end by 1 base, with 4 bases between. The CDR3 nucleotides are TGCGCCAGCAGCTTGGCCCGCCAAGAGACCCAGTACTTC. The encoded protein is CASSLARQETQYF.

The CDR3 DNA is TGTGCCAGCCGAACGGGTACGGCTCACTACAATGAGCAGTTCTTC. Protein: CASRTGTAHYNEQFF. This rearrangement joins TRBV27 to TRBJ2-1; no firm D call. V was pared by 8 bases and J by 3 bases, with 17 bases between. The CDR3 length is 15 residues. Germline CDR1 is MNHEY and CDR2 is SMNVEV (reference sequence).

On this clone: The sample contains more than one DNA sequence encoding this CDR3. The rearrangement joins TRBV7-9 to TRBJ2-5; TRBD1 aligns across 7 bases. Looked up from germline, CDR1 is SEHNR and CDR2 is FQNEAQ (reference sequence). After removal of 3 bases from V and 5 bases from J, the junction contained 3 bases not matched to a gene. The CDR3 extends over 13 amino acids. The CDR3: CASSFTGEETQYF. CDR3 nucleotide sequence: TGTGCCAGCAGCTTTACAGGGGAGGAGACCCAGTACTTC.

The rearrangement links TRBV27 to TRBJ2-1, with 13 positions matching TRBD2. The germline V gene has CDR1 MNHEY and CDR2 SMNVEV (reference sequence). This CDR3 has 17 residues. With 4 bases clipped from V and 8 bases from J, the junction kept 11 bases outside the gene matches. The CDR3 sequence: CASSSTTGLAGAHEQFF. Here the CDR3 DNA reads TGTGCCAGCAGTTCGACGACTGGACTAGCGGGAGCTCATGAGCAGTTCTTC.